This T cell receptor (beta chain) was identified in a study of OX40 agonist ivuxolimab in advanced cancers. As for the study more broadly: Ivuxolimab, which targeted the costimulatory receptor OX40 (CD134), was an agonistic, fully human IgG2 monoclonal antibody. In the dose-escalation cohort, 70% to 90% of patients were male, and the mean age was 60 years with a range of roughly 20 to 85. Intravenous ivuxolimab was administered to patients every 2 weeks at six dose levels: 0.01, 0.1, 0.3, 1.5, 3 and 10 mg/kg. Prior anti-PD-1, anti-PD-L1 or anti-CTLA-4 therapy was permitted, and checkpoint inhibitors had been received by 40% to 50% of dose-escalation patients. Partial responses were achieved by three dose-escalation patients, of whom one had hepatocellular carcinoma and two had cutaneous melanoma. Among the approximately 50 dose-escalation patients, about 19 had hepatocellular carcinoma, roughly 15 melanoma, 9 renal cell carcinoma and 9 head and neck cancer. Peripheral TCRbeta sequencing aimed to test whether ivuxolimab altered TCR sequence diversity and caused clonal T-cell expansion. The paper describes the monotherapy dose-escalation part (N of about 54 patients) of the phase I trial of ivuxolimab.

Genomic DNA was extracted from sorted cells for sequencing of the TCRbeta CDR3 region. The immunoSEQ Assay was used to sequence the TCRbeta CDR3 regions. The source is immuneACCESS, and TCRdb retained only in-frame sequences with V and J called. Part of the clones is not carried over; for the studies checked, unresolved V genes explain less than half of this, and the remainder is unexplained. The sample profile shows 65,000 to 90,000 clones; roughly 92% of them were found once. The ten largest clonotypes hold around 8% of the sample. CDR1 and CDR2 were assigned from the germline V gene as MGHRA and YSYEKL. The CDR3, cysteine through phenylalanine, is 14 amino acids long. The CDR3 DNA has 42 bases and is translated from base 1. V trim: 5 bases; J trim: 6 bases; unmatched bases: 5. Patients with a history of autoimmune disease or receiving systemic immunosuppression were excluded from the trial. Peripheral blood for TCR sequencing was drawn from every dose cohort at baseline, at cycle 4 day 1 and at cycle 7 day 1. Samples were obtained from an open-label, multicenter, first-in-human phase I dose-escalation trial of ivuxolimab. The trial enrolled adults with locally advanced or metastatic head and neck squamous cell, hepatocellular, melanoma or renal cell carcinoma. Before TCR sequencing, CD4+ T cells and CD8+ T cells from peripheral blood were sorted into separate populations.

In the case of this clone: Its antigen is not yet known. Per-base quality was not reported, and no clone a single base away is much larger than it.

The study at large found these results: At doses from 0.1 to 3.0 mg/kg, clonal expansion was seen in both CD4+ and CD8+ blood T cells between baseline and week 6. The antigen specificity of the peripheral T cells that underwent clonal expansion was not determined. After ivuxolimab, CD8+ T cells had more expanded clones than CD4+ T cells on average. Low levels of normalized T-cell clonal expansion were also seen in some patients who did not respond. In the 0.1-3.0 mg/kg groups, partial responders were among the patients with the lowest normalized peripheral clonal expansion, particularly in CD8+ T cells.

The TCR originated in an adult with an advanced solid tumor such as melanoma, head and neck, liver or kidney cancer. The material was CD4+ or CD8+ T cells sorted from blood, obtained in a trial of the OX40 agonist ivuxolimab. The V gene is TRBV4-1 and the J gene is TRBJ2-3, and 10 bases in between align with TRBD2. The DNA sequence is TGCGCCAGCAGCTTAAGCGGGGGGGCCGATACGCAGTATTTT. This translates into CASSLSGGADTQYF.